These 8 T cell receptor beta chains were sequenced from one sample in a study of T-cell reconstitution after alpha-beta-depleted transplantation in children. Unique molecular identifiers featured in how the TCRbeta library was prepared. Via MiXCR, TCRdb re-called the PCR reads, giving one row per CDR3 protein. The table shows some 830,000 distinct CDR3 sequences, with 15% to 20% occurring only once. The sequences come from PBMCs, mostly from graft donor cells, collected 360 days after TCRalphabeta/CD19-depleted stem cell transplant. The receptor set was obtained from a male patient younger than 18 who had a stem cell transplant for acute lymphoblastic leukemia, so the T cells may come from the graft donor.

V gene TRBV29-1 combines with J gene TRBJ2-5, with D possibly TRBD1 on 6 matching bases. Germline V gene data show CDR1 as SQVTM and CDR2 as ANQGSEA. The CDR3 sequence is 17 residues long. V was pared by 0 bases and J by 2 bases, with 19 bases between. The CDR3 coding sequence is TGCAGCGTTGAAGATCACAAGTGGCAGGGGATACAAGAGACCCAGTACTTC. Protein: CSVEDHKWQGIQETQYF.

The chain couples TRBV29-1 to TRBJ2-1; D perhaps matches TRBD1 (5 bases). The CDR3 has 11 amino acids. From germline, CDR1 is SQVTM and CDR2 ANQGSEA. V was cut by 4 bases and J by 6 bases, with 7 bases left in between. This CDR3 is CSVADINEQFF. The CDR3 DNA reads TGCAGCGTTGCGGACATCAATGAGCAGTTCTTC.

The chain couples TRBV12-3 or TRBV12-4 to TRBJ1-5; no clear D. The length of the CDR3 is 15 residues. V was pared by 5 bases and J by 1 base, with 12 bases between. The CDR3 sequence is CASSPRGFSNQPQHF. The CDR3 DNA follows: TGTGCCAGCAGTCCCCGGGGTTTCAGCAATCAGCCCCAGCATTTT.

This clonotype was counted a few times. The chain has TRBV27 and TRBJ2-1; 11 bases are a match to TRBD2. After removal of 5 bases from V and 8 bases from J, the junction contained 17 bases not matched to a gene. This CDR3 comprises 18 residues. CDR1 is MNHEY and CDR2 is SMNVEV in the germline V gene (reference sequence). The CDR3 region has the DNA TGTGCCAGCAGTCCAACCGGGACTAGCGGACTTCGACATGATGAGCAGTTCTTC. Its protein product is CASSPTGTSGLRHDEQFF.

In this sample, this clonotype turned up a few times. The chain joins TRBV12-3 or TRBV12-4 to TRBJ2-5; maybe TRBD1 (6 bases). V gave up 6 bases and J gave up 5 bases, with 13 bases separating them. The CDR3 runs to 13 residues. The CDR3 DNA reads TGTGCCAGCAGCAATAGCAGGGGTGAGACCCAGTACTTC. Translating it yields CASSNSRGETQYF.

This chain joins TRBV12-5 and TRBJ1-5; D uncertain. This CDR3 comprises 11 residues. The germline gives CDR1 LGHNT, CDR2 FRNRAP. V was pared by 5 bases and J by 7 bases, with 6 bases between. The CDR3 loop reads CASGLTQPQHF. The CDR3 coding sequence is TGTGCTAGTGGTCTGACGCAGCCCCAGCATTTT.

This clonotype was observed a handful of times. The chain has TRBV6-2 or TRBV6-3 and TRBJ1-1; no definite D call. V dropped 2 bases and J dropped 2 bases, with 12 bases sitting between them. This CDR3 contains 15 residues. CDR1 is MNHEY, CDR2 SVGEGT, per germline. In nucleotides, the CDR3 is TGTGCCAGCAGTTACGCGGGAACGCATAACACTGAAGCTTTCTTT. Translated, it gives CASSYAGTHNTEAFF.

This chain's CDR3 is CATGQFNQPQHF. The CDR3, as DNA: TGTGCCACCGGACAGTTTAATCAGCCCCAGCATTTT. The gene calls are TRBV10-3 and TRBJ1-5; D might be TRBD1 (6 bases). Per the germline V gene, CDR1 is ENHRY and CDR2 is SYGVKD. The V gene lost 10 bases and the J gene lost 4 bases, with 11 bases spanning the gap. This CDR3 has 12 residues.